These T cell receptor beta chains were read from a single sample in a study of blood T cell repertoires in COVID-19. Method: immunoSEQ multiplex PCR; TCRdb's copy keeps in-frame clones and lacks some. The sample has about 150,000 clones, roughly 84% seen once. Material: peripheral blood. All receptors derive from a woman aged 55-70 years with COVID-19, enrolled during active disease. The CDR3 runs from the conserved cysteine through the conserved F or W. The D gene is left open where the match is weak. Size tells how often a clone was seen (once, few, many) or the class of an expanded clone, and some rows leave it out.

D | J | size | V | DNA | CDR3
NA | TRBJ1-6 | NA | TRBV7-9 | TGTGCCAGCAGCTTAGGAGGAGGGAACGATAATTCACCCCTCCACTTT | CASSLGGGNDNSPLHF
TRBD2 | TRBJ2-1 | NA | TRBV16 | TGTGCCAGCAGCCCAGGGACTAGTGGTGGGCAGTTCTTC | CASSPGTSGGQFF
TRBD2 | TRBJ2-5 | NA | TRBV19 | TGTGCCAGTAGTTATGGGACTAGGGAAGAGACCCAGTACTTC | CASSYGTREETQYF
NA | TRBJ2-7 | NA | TRBV7-8 | TGTGCCAGCAGCTTAGATAACAGGGCGGACGAGCAGTACTTC | CASSLDNRADEQYF
NA | TRBJ1-4 | NA | TRBV9 | TGTGCCAGCAGCGTAGAGGGGTCCTCTTTTGAAAAACTGTTTTTT | CASSVEGSSFEKLFF
TRBD2 | TRBJ2-1 | NA | TRBV9 | TGTGCCAGCAGCGTAGGGACTAGCTCCTACAATGAGCAGTTCTTC | CASSVGTSSYNEQFF
NA | TRBJ2-7 | once | TRBV21-1 | TGTGCCAGCAGCACCCGACATGCCTACGAGCAGTACTTC | CASSTRHAYEQYF
TRBD2 | TRBJ2-1 | NA | TRBV19 | TGTGCCAGTAGTACGCGCGGGGGGGCATCGGGCAATGAGCAGTTCTTC | CASSTRGGASGNEQFF
TRBD2 | TRBJ2-1 | NA | TRBV12-5 | TGTGCTAGTGGTTTGGTACTTAAGGGACTAGCGGGTCCGGCCGGCTCCTACAATGAGCAGTTCTTC | CASGLVLKGLAGPAGSYNEQFF
NA | TRBJ2-1 | NA | TRBV19 | TGTGCCAGTCGCGGGCTCGCGGGCCTTTCCTACAATGAGCAGTTCTTC | CASRGLAGLSYNEQFF
NA | TRBJ1-2 | NA | TRBV2 | TGTGCCAGCAGTGAAAAGGGGCAGGGTTATGGCTACACCTTC | CASSEKGQGYGYTF
TRBD1 | TRBJ1-1 | NA | TRBV6-5 | TGTGCCAGCAGTTCTCCCCGGGACAGGGGAACTGAAGCTTTCTTT | CASSSPRDRGTEAFF
NA | TRBJ1-2 | once | TRBV5-6 | TGTGCCAGCAGCTTTATGGGGCAGGCACTCTATGGCTACACCTTC | CASSFMGQALYGYTF
TRBD2 | TRBJ2-1 | NA | TRBV19 | TGTGCCAGTAGTCTCATTCGCGGGGGGATCTACAATGAGCAGTTCTTC | CASSLIRGGIYNEQFF
NA | TRBJ1-2 | NA | TRBV27 | TGTGCCAGCACCGCAGGGGCCCCTAACTATGGCTACACCTTC | CASTAGAPNYGYTF
NA | TRBJ1-3 | NA | TRBV12-3/TRBV12-4 | TGTGCCAGCAGTTTTAAAAGAAACACCATATATTTT | CASSFKRNTIYF
NA | TRBJ2-5 | NA | TRBV7-3 | TGTGCCAGCAGCTCCGGAAACAATCCCGGGGAGACCCAGTACTTC | CASSSGNNPGETQYF
NA | TRBJ2-3 | once | TRBV7-9 | TGTGCCAGCAGCTTAAAGGCGGGGAGTAGCATCTCCACAGATACGCAGTATTTT | CASSLKAGSSISTDTQYF
TRBD2 | TRBJ2-1 | NA | TRBV5-1 | TGCGCCAGCAGCTTTAGCGGGGCGCCTGCCTACAATGAGCAGTTCTTC | CASSFSGAPAYNEQFF
NA | TRBJ1-5 | NA | TRBV19 | TGTGCCAGTAGTATAACCACGAGGCCCCAGCATTTT | CASSITTRPQHF
NA | TRBJ1-1 | NA | TRBV5-1 | TGCGCCAGCAGCTTTTTCTCAGGGGACACTGAAGCTTTCTTT | CASSFFSGDTEAFF